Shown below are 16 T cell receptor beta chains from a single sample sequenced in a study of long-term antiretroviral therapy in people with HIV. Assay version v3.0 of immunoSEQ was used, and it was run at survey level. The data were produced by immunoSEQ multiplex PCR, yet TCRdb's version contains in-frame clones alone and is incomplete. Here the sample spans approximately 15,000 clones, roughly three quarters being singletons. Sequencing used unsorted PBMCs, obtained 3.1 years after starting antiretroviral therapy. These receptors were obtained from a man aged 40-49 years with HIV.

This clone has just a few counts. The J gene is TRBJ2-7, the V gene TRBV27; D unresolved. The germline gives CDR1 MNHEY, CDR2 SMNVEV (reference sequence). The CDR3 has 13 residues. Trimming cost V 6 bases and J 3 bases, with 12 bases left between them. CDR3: CASSHSGYYEQYF. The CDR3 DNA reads TGTGCCAGCAGCCACAGTGGTTACTACGAGCAGTACTTC.

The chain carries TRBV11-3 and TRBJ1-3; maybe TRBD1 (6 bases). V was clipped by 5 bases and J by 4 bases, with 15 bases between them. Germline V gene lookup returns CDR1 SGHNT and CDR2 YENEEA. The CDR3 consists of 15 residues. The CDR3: CASSPPGTSGNTIYF. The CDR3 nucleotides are TGTGCCAGCAGCCCGCCCGGGACATCGGGAAACACCATATATTTT.

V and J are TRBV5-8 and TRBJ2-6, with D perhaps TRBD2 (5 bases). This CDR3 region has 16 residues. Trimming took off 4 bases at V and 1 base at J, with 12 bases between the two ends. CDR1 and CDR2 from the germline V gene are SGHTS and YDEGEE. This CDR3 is CASSPGLGSGANVLTF. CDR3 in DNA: TGTGCCAGCAGCCCAGGACTGGGGTCTGGGGCCAACGTCCTGACTTTC.

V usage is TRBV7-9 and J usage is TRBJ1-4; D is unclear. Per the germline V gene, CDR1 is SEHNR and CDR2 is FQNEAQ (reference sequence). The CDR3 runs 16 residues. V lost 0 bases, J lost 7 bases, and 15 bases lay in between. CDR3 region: CASSLAVGLEGEKLFF. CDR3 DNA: TGTGCCAGCAGCTTAGCCGTCGGGCTCGAAGGTGAAAAACTGTTTTTT.

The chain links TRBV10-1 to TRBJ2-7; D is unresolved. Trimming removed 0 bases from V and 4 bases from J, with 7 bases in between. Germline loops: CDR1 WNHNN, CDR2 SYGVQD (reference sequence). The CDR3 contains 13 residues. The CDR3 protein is CASSESTLYEQYF. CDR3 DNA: TGCGCCAGCAGTGAGTCAACCCTGTACGAGCAGTACTTC.

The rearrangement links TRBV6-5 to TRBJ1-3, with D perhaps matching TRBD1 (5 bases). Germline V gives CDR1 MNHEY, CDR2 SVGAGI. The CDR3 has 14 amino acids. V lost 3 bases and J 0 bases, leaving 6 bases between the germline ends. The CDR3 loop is CASSYQGSGNTIYF. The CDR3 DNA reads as TGTGCCAGCAGTTATCAGGGCTCTGGAAACACCATATATTTT.

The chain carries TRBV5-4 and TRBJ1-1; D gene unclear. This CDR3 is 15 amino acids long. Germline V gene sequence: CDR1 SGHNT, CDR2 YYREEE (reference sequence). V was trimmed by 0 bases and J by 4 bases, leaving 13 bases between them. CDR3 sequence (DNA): TGTGCCAGCAGCTTGGGAGGAGGAAGATTCACTGAAGCTTTCTTT. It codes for CASSLGGGRFTEAFF. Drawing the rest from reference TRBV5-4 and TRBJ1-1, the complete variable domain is ETGVTQSPTHLIKTRGQQVTLRCSSQSGHNTVSWYQQALGQGPQFIFQYYREEENGRGNFPPRFSGLQFPNYSSELNVNALELDDSALYLCASSLGGGRFTEAFFGQGTRLTVV.

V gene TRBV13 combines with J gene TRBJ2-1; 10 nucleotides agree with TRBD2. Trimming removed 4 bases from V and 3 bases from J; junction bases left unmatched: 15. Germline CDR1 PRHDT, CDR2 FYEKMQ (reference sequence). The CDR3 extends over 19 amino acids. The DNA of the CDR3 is TGTGCCAGCAGCTCCTACTCGGTGGCTAGCGGGGGAGTCTACAATGAGCAGTTCTTC. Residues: CASSSYSVASGGVYNEQFF.

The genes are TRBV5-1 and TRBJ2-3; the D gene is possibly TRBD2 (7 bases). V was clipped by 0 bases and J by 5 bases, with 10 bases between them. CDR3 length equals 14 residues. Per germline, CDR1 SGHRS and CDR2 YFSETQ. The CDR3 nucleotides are TGCGCCAGCAGCTTGGAGGGGGGGCGAGATACGCAGTATTTT. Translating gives CASSLEGGRDTQYF.

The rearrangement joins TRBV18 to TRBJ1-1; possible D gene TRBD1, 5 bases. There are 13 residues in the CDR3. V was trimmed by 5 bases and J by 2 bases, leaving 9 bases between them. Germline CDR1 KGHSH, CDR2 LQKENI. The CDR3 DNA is TGTGCCAGCTCAAAAGGACAAAACACTGAAGCTTTCTTT. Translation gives CASSKGQNTEAFF.

Written as DNA, the CDR3 is TGTGCCTGGAGTCCTGGGGGAGGGGCATTGGACGAGCAGTACTTC. Amino acid sequence: CAWSPGGGALDEQYF. The chain employs TRBV30 and TRBJ2-7; 7 positions agree with TRBD2. With V trimmed by 2 bases and J by 5 bases, 12 bases remained unmatched. From germline, CDR1 is GTSNPN and CDR2 SVGIG (reference sequence). CDR3 length equals 15 residues.

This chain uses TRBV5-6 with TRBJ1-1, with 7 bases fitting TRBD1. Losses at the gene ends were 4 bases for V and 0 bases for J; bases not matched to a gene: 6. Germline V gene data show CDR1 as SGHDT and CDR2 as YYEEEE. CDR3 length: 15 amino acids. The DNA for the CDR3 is TGTGCCAGCAGCGTCGGGACAGTCTTGAACACTGAAGCTTTCTTT. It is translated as CASSVGTVLNTEAFF.

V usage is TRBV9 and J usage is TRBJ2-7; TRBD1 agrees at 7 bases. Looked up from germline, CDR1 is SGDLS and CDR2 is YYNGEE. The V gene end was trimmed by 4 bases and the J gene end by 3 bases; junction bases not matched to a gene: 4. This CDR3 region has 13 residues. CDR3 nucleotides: TGTGCCAGCAGCCCCGACAGGGACTACGAGCAGTACTTC. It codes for CASSPDRDYEQYF. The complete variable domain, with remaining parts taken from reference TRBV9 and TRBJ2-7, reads DSGVTQTPKHLITATGQRVTLRCSPRSGDLSVYWYQQSLDQGLQFLIQYYNGEERAKGNILERFSAQQFPDLHSELNLSSLELGDSALYFCASSPDRDYEQYFGPGTRLTVT.

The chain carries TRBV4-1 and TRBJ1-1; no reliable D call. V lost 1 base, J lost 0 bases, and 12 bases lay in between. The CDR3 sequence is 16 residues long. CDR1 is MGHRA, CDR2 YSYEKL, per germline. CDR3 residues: CASSQVPHSLNTEAFF. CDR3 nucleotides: TGCGCCAGCAGCCAAGTACCACACAGTCTGAACACTGAAGCTTTCTTT.

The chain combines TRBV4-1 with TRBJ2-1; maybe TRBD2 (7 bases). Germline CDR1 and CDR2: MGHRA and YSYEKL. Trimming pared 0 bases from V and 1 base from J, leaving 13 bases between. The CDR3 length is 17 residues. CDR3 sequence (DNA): TGCGCCAGCAGCCAAGACGTGGGGGGGCTTTCCTACAATGAGCAGTTCTTC. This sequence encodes CASSQDVGGLSYNEQFF.

The CDR3 is CASSRDSSNYGYTF. In nucleotides, the CDR3 is TGTGCCAGCAGTAGAGACAGCTCTAACTATGGCTACACCTTC. The chain has TRBV2 and TRBJ1-2, with D tentatively TRBD1 (5 bases). The germline gives CDR1 SNHLY, CDR2 FYNNEI. The CDR3 has 14 residues. V was cut by 5 bases and J by 0 bases, with 10 bases left in between. Supplemented by reference TRBV2 and TRBJ1-2, the full variable domain reads EPEVTQTPSHQVTQMGQEVILRCVPISNHLYFYWYRQILGQKVEFLVSFYNNEISEKSEIFDDQFSVERPDGSNFTLKIRSTKLEDSAMYFCASSRDSSNYGYTFGSGTRLTVV.